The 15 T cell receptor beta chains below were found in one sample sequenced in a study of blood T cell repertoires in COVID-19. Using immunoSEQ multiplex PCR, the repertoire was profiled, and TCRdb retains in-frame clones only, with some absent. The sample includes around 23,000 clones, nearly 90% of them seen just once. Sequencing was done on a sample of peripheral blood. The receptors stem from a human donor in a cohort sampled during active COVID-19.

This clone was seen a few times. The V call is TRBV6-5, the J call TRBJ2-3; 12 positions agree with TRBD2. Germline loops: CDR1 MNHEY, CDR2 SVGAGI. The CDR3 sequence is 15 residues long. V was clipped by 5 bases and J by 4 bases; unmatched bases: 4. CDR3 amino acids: CASSTSGGRADTQYF. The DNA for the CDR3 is TGTGCCAGCAGTACTAGCGGGGGGAGGGCAGATACGCAGTATTTT.

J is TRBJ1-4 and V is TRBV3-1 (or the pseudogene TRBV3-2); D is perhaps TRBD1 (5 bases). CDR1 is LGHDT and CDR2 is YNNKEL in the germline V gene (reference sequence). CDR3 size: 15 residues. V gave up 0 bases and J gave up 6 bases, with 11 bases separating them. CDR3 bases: TGTGCCAGCAGCCAAGATGTTCGGGGGGATGAAAAACTGTTTTTT. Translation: CASSQDVRGDEKLFF.

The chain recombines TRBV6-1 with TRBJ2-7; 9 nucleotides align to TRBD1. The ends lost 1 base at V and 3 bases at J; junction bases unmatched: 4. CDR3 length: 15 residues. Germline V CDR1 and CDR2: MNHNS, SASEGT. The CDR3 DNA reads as TGTGCCAGCAGTGAAGGAGGGACAGGGTTCTACGAGCAGTACTTC. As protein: CASSEGGTGFYEQYF.

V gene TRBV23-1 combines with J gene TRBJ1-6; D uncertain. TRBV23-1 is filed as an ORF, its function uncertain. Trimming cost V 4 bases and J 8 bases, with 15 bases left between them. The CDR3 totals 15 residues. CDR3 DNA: TGCGCCAGCAGTCCAAACAGTCTTACTCATTCACCCCTCCACTTT. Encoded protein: CASSPNSLTHSPLHF.

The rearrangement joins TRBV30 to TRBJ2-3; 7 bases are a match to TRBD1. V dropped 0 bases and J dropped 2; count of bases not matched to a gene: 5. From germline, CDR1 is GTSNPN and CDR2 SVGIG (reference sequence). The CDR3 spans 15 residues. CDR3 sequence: CAWSVGQRHTDTQYF. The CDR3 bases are TGTGCCTGGAGTGTGGGACAGAGACACACAGATACGCAGTATTTT.

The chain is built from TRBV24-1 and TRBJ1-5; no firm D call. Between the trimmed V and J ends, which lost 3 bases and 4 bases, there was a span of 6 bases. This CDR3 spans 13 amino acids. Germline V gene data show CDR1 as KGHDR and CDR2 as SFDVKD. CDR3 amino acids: CATSDRANQPQHF. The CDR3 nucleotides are TGTGCCACCAGTGATAGAGCAAATCAGCCCCAGCATTTT.

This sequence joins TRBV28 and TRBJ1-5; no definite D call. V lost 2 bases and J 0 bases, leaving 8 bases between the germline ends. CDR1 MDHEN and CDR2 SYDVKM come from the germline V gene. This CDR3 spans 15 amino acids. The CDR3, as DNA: TGTGCCAGCAGTTTAGGCGACAATAGCAATCAGCCCCAGCATTTT. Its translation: CASSLGDNSNQPQHF.

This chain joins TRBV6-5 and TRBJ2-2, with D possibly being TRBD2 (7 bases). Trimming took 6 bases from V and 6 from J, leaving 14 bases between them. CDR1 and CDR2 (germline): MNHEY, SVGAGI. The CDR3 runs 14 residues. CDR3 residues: CASRRPGGPGELFF. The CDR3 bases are TGTGCCAGCAGGCGACCCGGGGGGCCCGGGGAGCTGTTTTTT.

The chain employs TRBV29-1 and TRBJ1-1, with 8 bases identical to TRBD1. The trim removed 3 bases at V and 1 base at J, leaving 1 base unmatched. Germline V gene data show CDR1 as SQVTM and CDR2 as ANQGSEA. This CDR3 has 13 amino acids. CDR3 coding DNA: TGCAGCGTTGACGGGACAGGGAACACTGAAGCTTTCTTT. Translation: CSVDGTGNTEAFF.

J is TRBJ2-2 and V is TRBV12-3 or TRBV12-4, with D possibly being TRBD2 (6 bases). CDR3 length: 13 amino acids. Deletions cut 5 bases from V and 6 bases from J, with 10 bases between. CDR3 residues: CASSPREAGELFF. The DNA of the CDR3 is TGTGCCAGCAGTCCCAGGGAGGCCGGGGAGCTGTTTTTT.

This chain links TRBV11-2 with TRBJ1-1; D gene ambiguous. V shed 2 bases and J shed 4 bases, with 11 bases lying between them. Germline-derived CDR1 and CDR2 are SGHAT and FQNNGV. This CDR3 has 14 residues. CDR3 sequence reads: CASSLKPRTTEAFF. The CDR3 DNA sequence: TGTGCCAGCAGCTTAAAGCCTAGAACCACTGAAGCTTTCTTT.

In nucleotides, the CDR3 is TGTGCCAGCAGCTCGGGACTAGCGGGAGGGCAAGAGACCCAGTACTTC. As protein: CASSSGLAGGQETQYF. This rearrangement joins TRBV7-3 to TRBJ2-5; 16 bases match TRBD2. The germline gives CDR1 SGHTA, CDR2 FQGTGA. The CDR3 length is 16 residues. Germline trimming cut 4 bases from V and 2 bases from J; bases unmatched to any gene: 1.

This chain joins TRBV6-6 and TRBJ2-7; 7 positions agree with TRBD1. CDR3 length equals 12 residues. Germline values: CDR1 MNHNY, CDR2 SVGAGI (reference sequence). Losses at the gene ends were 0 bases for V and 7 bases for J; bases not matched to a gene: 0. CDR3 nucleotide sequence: TGTGCCAGCAGTTACTCGACAGGGGAGCAGTACTTC. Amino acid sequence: CASSYSTGEQYF.

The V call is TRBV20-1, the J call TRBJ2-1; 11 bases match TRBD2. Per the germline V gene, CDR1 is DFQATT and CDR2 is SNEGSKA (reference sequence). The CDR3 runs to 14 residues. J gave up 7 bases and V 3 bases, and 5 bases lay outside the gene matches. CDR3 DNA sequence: TGCAGTGCTAGTCCTAGCGGGAGGTTGAATGAGCAGTTCTTC. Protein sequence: CSASPSGRLNEQFF.

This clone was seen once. CDR3 sequence: CASSRTGGANLYEQYF. DNA of the CDR3: TGTGCCAGCAGCCGGACAGGGGGCGCAAATCTGTACGAGCAGTACTTC. The chain links TRBV6-2 or TRBV6-3 to TRBJ2-7; 11 positions agree with TRBD1. CDR1 and CDR2 from the germline V gene are MNHEY and SVGEGT. With V trimmed by 6 bases and J by 4 bases, 11 bases remained unmatched. The CDR3 runs to 16 residues.